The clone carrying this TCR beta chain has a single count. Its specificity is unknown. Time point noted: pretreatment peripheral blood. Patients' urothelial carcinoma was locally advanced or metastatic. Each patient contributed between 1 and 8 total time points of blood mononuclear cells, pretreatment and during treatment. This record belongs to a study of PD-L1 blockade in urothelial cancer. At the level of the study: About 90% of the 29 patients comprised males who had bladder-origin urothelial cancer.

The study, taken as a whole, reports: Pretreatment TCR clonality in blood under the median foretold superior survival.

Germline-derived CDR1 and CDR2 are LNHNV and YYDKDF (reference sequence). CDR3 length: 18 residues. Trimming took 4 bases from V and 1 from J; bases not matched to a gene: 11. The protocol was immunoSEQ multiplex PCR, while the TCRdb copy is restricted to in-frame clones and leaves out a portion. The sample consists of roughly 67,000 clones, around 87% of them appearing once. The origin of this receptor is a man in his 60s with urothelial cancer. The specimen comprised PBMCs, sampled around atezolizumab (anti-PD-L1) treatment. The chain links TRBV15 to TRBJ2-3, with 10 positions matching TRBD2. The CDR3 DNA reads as TGTGCCACCAGCAAACGGAGCGGGGGGGGATTCGGCACAGATACGCAGTATTTT. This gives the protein CATSKRSGGGFGTDTQYF.